This TCR beta chain stems from a study of T cell repertoires in cytomegalovirus infection. After removal of 0 bases from V and 0 bases from J, the junction contained 3 bases not matched to a gene. The CDR3 is 15 residues long. Germline CDR1 and CDR2: SGDLS and YYNGEE. This clonotype was counted only a few times. MiXCR was run by TCRdb on the reads, yielding one entry per CDR3 protein. The sample has around 320,000 distinct CDR3 sequences; 8% to 10% are singletons. This receptor was identified in a human donor in good health (CMV status not recorded). Some clones in this sample may be carry-over from other donors' samples. This chain uses TRBV9 with TRBJ2-7, with TRBD1 matching 7 bases. Sequenced material: PBMCs. CDR3 sequence reads: CASSVDRGGSYEQYF. CDR3 DNA sequence: TGTGCCAGCAGCGTAGACAGGGGCGGCTCCTACGAGCAGTACTTC.